This T cell receptor beta chain stems from a study of identical twins. Each CDR3 protein is one row after TCRdb ran MiXCR on the 5' RACE reads. The sample holds around 450,000 distinct CDR3 sequences, 14% seen once. In addition, the sample was reused for a study of yellow fever vaccine responses in identical twins. This second report adds: The T cell response to vaccination in identical twins was reportedly partly convergent and partly personalized.

The source is a woman aged 18-30 years in good health. Sequenced input: CD4+ T cells sorted from blood.

CDR3 residues: CASSARSYEQYF. The CDR3 DNA sequence: TGTGCCAGCAGCGCTCGCAGCTACGAGCAGTACTTC. This chain uses TRBV5-6 with TRBJ2-7; no firm D call. This CDR3 spans 12 amino acids. Germline lookup yields CDR1 SGHDT and CDR2 YYEEEE. With 4 bases removed from V and 3 bases from J, the gap between germline ends came to 8 bases.